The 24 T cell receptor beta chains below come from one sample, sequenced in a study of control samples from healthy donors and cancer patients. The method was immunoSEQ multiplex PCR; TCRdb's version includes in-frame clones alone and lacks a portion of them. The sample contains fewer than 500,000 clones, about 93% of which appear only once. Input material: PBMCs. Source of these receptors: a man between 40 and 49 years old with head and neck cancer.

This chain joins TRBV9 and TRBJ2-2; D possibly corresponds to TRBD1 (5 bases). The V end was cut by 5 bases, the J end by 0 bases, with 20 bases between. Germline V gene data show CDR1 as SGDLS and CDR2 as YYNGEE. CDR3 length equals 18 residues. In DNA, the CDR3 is TGTGCCAGCAGTCCAACCTTCAGGGTAGGCTCGAACACCGGGGAGCTGTTTTTT. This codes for CASSPTFRVGSNTGELFF.

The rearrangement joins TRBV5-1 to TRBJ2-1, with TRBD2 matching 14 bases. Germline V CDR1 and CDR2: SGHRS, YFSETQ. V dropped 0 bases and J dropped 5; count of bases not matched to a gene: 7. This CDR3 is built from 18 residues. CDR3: CASSLEGLAGVVHNEQFF. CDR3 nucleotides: TGCGCCAGCAGCTTGGAGGGACTAGCGGGAGTTGTCCACAATGAGCAGTTCTTC.

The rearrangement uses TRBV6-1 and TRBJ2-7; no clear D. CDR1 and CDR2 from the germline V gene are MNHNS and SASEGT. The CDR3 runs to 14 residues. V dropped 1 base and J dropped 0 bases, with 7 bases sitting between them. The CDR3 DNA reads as TGTGCCAGCAGTGAAGACATCCGCTCCTACGAGCAGTACTTC. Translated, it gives CASSEDIRSYEQYF.

The CDR3, as DNA: TGTGCCAGCAGCGTCGACAGCTACGAGCAGTACTTC. This gives the protein CASSVDSYEQYF. This chain uses TRBV7-2 with TRBJ2-7; tentatively, D is TRBD1 (5 bases). Germline CDR1 reads SGHTA; CDR2 reads FQGNSA. V was cut by 5 bases and J by 3 bases, with 8 bases left in between. The CDR3 extends over 12 amino acids.

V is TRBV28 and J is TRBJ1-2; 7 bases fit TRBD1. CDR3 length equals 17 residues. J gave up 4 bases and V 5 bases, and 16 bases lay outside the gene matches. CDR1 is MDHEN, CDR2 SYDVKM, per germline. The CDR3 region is CASSLASLGTDFYGYTF. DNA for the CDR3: TGTGCCAGCAGTCTCGCTTCCCTCGGGACAGACTTCTATGGCTACACCTTC.

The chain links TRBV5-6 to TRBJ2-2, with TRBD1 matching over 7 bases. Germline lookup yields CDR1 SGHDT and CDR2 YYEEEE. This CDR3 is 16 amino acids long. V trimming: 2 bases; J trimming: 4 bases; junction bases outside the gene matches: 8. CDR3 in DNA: TGTGCCAGCAGCTTAGCCGGGACAGTATTCACCGGGGAGCTGTTTTTT. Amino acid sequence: CASSLAGTVFTGELFF.

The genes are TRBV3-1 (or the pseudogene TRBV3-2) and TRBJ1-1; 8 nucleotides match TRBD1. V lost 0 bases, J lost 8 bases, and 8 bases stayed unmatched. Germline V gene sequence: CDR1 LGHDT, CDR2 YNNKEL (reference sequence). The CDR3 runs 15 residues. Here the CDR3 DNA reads TGTGCCAGCAGCCAAGACGCTCAGGGGGCTACCGAAGCTTTCTTT. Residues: CASSQDAQGATEAFF.

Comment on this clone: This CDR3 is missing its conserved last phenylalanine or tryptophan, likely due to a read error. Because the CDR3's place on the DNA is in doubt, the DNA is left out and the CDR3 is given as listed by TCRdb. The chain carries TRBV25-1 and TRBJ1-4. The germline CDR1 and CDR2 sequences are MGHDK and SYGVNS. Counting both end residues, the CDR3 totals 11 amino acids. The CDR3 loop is CASSEWRGAAV.

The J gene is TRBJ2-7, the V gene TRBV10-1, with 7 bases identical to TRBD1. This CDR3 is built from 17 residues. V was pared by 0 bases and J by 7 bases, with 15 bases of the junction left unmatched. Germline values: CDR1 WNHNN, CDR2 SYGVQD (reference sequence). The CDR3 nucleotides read TGCGCCAGCAGTGAGTCCTCGTGGGACAGCCCGATGGGGGAGCAGTACTTC. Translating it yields CASSESSWDSPMGEQYF.

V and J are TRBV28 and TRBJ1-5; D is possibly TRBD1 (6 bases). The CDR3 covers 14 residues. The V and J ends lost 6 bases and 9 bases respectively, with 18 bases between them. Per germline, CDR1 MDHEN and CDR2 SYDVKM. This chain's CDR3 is CASRKQGYEGPQHF. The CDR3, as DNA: TGTGCCAGCAGGAAACAGGGTTATGAGGGGCCCCAGCATTTT. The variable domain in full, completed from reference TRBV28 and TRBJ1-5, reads DVKVTQSSRYLVKRTGEKVFLECVQDMDHENMFWYRQDPGLGLRLIYFSYDVKMKEKGDIPEGYSVSREKKERFSLILESASTNQTSMYLCASRKQGYEGPQHFGDGTRLSIL.

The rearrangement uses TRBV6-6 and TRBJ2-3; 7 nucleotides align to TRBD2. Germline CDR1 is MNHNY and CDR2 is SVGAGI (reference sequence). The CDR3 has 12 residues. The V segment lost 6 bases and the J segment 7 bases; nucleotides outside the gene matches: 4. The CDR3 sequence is CASSQLANTQYF. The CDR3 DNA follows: TGTGCCAGCAGCCAACTAGCGAATACGCAGTATTTT.

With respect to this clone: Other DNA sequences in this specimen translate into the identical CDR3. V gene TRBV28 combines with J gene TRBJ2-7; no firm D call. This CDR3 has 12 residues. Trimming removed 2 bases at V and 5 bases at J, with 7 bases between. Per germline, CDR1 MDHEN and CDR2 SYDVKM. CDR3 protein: CASSLLRDEQYF. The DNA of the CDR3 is TGTGCCAGCAGTTTACTCAGAGACGAGCAGTACTTC.

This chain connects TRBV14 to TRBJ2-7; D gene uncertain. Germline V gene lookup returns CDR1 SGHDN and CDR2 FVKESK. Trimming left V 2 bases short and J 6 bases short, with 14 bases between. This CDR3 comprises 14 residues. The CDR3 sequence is CASSQHPWGSEQYF. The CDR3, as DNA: TGTGCCAGCAGCCAACACCCGTGGGGTAGCGAGCAGTACTTC.

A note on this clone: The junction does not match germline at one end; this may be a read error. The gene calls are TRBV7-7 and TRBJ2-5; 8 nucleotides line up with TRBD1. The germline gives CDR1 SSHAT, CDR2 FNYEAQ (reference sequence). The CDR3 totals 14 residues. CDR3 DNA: TGTGCTAGCAGCTTAGACAGGGGAGAGAAGACCCAGTACTTC. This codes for CASSLDRGEKTQYF.

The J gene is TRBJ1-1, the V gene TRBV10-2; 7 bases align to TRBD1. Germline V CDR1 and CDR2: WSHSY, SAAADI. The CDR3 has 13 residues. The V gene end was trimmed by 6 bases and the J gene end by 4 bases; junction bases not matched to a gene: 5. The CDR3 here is CASRNDRVTEAFF. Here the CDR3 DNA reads TGCGCCAGCAGAAATGACAGGGTCACTGAAGCTTTCTTT.

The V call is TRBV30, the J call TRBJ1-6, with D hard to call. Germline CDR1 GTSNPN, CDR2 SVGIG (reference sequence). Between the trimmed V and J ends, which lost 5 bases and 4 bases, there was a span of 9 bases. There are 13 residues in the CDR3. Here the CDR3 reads CAWGRGYNSPLHF. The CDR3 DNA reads TGTGCCTGGGGTCGAGGGTATAATTCACCCCTCCACTTT.

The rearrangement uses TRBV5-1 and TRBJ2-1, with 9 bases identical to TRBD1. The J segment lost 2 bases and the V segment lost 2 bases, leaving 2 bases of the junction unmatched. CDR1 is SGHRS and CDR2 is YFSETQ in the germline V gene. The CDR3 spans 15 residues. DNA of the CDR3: TGCGCCAGCAGCTTAACAGGGGGCCCCTACAATGAGCAGTTCTTC. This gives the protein CASSLTGGPYNEQFF. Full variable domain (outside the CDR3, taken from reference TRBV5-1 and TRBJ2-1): KAGVTQTPRYLIKTRGQQVTLSCSPISGHRSVSWYQQTPGQGLQFLFEYFSETQRNKGNFPGRFSGRQFSNSRSEMNVSTLELGDSALYLCASSLTGGPYNEQFFGPGTRLTVL.

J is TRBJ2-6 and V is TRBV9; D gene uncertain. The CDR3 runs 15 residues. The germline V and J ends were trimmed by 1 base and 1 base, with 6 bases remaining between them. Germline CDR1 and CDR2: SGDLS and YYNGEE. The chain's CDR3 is CASSVSGSGANVLTF. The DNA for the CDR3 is TGTGCCAGCAGCGTATCGGGTTCTGGGGCCAACGTCCTGACTTTC.

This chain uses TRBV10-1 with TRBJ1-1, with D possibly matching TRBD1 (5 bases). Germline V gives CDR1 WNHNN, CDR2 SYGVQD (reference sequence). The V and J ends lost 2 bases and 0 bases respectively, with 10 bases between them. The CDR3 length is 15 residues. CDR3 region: CASSEARGLNTEAFF. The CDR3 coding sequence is TGCGCCAGCAGTGAGGCCCGGGGCTTGAACACTGAAGCTTTCTTT.

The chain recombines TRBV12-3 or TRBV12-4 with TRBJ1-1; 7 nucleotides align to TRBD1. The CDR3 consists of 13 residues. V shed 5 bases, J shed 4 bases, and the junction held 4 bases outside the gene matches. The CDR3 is CASSRDRSTEAFF. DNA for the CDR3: TGTGCCAGCAGTCGGGACAGAAGCACTGAAGCTTTCTTT.

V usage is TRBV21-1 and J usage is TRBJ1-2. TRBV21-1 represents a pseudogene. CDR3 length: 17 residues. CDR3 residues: CASSKLRKGRQDYGYTF. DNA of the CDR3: TGTGCCAGCAGCAAATTAAGAAAGGGCCGACAAGACTATGGCTACACCTTC.

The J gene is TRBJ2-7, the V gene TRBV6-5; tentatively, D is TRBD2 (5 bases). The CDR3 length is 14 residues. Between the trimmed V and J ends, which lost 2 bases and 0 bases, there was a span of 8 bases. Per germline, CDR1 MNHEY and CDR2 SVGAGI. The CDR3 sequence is CASSYEGLSYEQYF. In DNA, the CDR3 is TGTGCCAGCAGTTACGAGGGCCTCTCCTACGAGCAGTACTTC.

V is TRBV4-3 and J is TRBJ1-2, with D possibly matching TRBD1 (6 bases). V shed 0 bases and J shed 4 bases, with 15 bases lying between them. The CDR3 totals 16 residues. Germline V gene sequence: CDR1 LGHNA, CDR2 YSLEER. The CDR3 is CASSQDHRERSYGYTF. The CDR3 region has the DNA TGCGCCAGCAGCCAAGATCACAGGGAGCGTAGCTATGGCTACACCTTC.

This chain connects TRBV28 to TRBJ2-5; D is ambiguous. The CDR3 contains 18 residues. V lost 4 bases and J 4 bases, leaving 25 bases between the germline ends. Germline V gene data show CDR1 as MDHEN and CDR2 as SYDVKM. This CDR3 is CASSSLDGGSIRPETQYF. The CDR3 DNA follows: TGTGCCAGCAGTTCCCTTGATGGTGGTAGTATACGGCCAGAGACCCAGTACTTC.